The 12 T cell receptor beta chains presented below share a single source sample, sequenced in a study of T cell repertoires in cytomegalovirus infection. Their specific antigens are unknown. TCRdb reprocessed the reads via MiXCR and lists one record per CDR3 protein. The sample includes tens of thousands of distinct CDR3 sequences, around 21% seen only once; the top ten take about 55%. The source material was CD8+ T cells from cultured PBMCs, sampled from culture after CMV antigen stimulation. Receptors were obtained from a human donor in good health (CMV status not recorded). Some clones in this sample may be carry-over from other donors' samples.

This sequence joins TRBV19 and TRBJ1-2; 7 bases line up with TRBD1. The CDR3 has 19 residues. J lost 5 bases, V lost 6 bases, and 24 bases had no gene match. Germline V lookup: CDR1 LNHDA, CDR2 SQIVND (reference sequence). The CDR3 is CASSQGGGAGGDSSYGYTF. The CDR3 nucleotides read TGTGCCAGTAGCCAGGGGGGCGGGGCAGGGGGGGATTCGTCTTATGGCTACACCTTC. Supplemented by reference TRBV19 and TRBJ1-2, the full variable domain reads DGGITQSPKYLFRKEGQNVTLSCEQNLNHDAMYWYRQDPGQGLRLIYYSQIVNDFQKGDIAEGYSVSREKKESFPLTVTSAQKNPTAFYLCASSQGGGAGGDSSYGYTFGSGTRLTVV.

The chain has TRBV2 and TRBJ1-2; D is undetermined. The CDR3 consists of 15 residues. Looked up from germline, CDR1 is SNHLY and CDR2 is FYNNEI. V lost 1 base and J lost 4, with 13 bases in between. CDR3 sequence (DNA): TGTGCCAGCAGTGAAGGGGTGGAAGCCTTCTATGGCTACACCTTC. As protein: CASSEGVEAFYGYTF.

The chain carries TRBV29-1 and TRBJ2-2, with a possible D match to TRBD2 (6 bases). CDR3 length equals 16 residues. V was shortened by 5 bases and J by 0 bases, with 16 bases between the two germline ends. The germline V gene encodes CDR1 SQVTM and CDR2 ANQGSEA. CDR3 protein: CSVRRGVGPNTGELFF. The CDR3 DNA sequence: TGCAGCGTTAGGAGGGGCGTTGGGCCGAACACCGGGGAGCTGTTTTTT.

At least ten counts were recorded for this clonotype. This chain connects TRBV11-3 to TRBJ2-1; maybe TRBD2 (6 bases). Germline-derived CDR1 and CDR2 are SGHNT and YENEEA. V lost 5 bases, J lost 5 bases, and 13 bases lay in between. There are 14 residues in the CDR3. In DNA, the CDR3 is TGTGCCAGCAGCGATAGCGGCCAGGACAATGAGCAGTTCTTC. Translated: CASSDSGQDNEQFF.

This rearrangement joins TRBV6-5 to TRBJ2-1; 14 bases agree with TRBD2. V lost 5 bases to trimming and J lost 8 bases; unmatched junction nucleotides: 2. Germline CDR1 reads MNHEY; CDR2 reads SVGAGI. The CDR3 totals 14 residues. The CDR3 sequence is CASSRGLAGDEQFF. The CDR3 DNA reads TGTGCCAGCAGTCGGGGACTAGCGGGGGATGAGCAGTTCTTC.

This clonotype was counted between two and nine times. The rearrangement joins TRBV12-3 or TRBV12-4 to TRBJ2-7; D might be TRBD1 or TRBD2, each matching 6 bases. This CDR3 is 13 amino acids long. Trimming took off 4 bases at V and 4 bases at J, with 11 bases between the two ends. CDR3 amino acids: CASSYGGRYEQYF. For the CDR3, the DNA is TGTGCCAGCAGTTACGGGGGCAGGTACGAGCAGTACTTC.

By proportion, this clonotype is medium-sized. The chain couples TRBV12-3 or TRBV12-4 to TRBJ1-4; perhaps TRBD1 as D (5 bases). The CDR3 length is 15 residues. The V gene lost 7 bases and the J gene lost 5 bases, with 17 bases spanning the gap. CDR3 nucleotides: TGTGCCAGCATCCAAGCCGGGGGGTCGAATGAAAAACTGTTTTTT. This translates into CASIQAGGSNEKLFF.

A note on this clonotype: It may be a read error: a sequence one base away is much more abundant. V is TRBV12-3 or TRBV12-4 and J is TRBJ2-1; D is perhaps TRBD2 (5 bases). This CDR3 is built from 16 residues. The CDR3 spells CASTSYRGMVVNEQLF. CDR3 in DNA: TGTGCCAGCACATCGTACAGAGGGATGGTGGTAAATGAGCAGCTCTTC.

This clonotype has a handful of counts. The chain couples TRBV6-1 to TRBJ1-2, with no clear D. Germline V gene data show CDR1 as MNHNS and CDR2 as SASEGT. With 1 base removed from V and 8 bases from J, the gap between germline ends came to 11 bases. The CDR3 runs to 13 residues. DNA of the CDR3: TGTGCCAGCAGTGAAGAGCACAACTGGGGCTACACCTTC. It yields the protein CASSEEHNWGYTF.

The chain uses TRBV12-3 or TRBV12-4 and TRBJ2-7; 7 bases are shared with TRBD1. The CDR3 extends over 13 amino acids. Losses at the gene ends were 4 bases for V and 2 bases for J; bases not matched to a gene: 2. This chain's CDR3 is CASSSGQPYEQYF. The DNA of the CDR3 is TGTGCCAGCAGTTCGGGACAGCCCTACGAGCAGTACTTC.

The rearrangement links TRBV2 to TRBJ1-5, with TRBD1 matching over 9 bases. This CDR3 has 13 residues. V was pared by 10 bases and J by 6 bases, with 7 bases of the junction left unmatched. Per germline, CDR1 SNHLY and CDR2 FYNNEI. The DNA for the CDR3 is TGTGCCACCAGGGACAGGGCTTCTCAGCCCCAGCATTTT. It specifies CATRDRASQPQHF.

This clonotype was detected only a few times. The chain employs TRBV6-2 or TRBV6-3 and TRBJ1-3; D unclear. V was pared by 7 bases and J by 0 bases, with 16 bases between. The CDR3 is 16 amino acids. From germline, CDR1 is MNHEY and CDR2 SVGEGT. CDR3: CASTYGPPPSGNTIYF. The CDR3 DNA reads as TGTGCCAGCACCTACGGACCTCCGCCCTCTGGAAACACCATATATTTT.